This T cell receptor (beta chain) was observed in a study of OX40 agonist ivuxolimab in advanced cancers. As for the study in general: At 65% to 85% male, the cohort had a mean age of roughly 60 years, ranging from about 23 to 79. Two patients with cutaneous melanoma and one with hepatocellular carcinoma, three in total, showed partial responses. Study observations and caveats: Researchers did not establish what antigens the expanded peripheral T cells target.

The CDR3 contains 13 residues. V lost 3 bases and J lost 5, with 7 bases in between. Germline V gene data show CDR1 as MGHRA and CDR2 as YSYEKL. Notes on this clone: Antigen specificity is unknown.

TCRdb's copy holds only in-frame clones and misses some; the assay was immunoSEQ multiplex PCR. The table includes around 63,000 clones, roughly nine tenths detected once. Specimen: CD4+ or CD8+ T cells sorted from blood, collected in a trial of the OX40 agonist ivuxolimab. The sequence derives from an adult with an advanced solid tumor such as melanoma, head and neck, liver or kidney cancer. V is TRBV4-1 and J is TRBJ1-4; D is uncertain. Here the CDR3 DNA reads TGCGCCAGCAGCCAGAGAAGCAATGAAAAACTGTTTTTT. Translation: CASSQRSNEKLFF.